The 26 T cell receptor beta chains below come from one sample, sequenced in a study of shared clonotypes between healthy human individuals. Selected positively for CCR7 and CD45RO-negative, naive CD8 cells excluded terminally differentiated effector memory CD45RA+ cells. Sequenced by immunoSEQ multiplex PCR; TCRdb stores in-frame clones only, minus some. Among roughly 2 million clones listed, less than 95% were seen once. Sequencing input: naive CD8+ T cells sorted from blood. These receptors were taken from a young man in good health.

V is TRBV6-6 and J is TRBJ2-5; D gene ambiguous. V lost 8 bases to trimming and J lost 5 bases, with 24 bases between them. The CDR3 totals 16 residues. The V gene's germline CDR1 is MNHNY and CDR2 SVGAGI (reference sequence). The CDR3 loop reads CASSPRPSLDRETQYF. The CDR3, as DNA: TGTGCCAGCTCTCCGAGGCCCAGCCTCGATAGGGAGACCCAGTACTTC.

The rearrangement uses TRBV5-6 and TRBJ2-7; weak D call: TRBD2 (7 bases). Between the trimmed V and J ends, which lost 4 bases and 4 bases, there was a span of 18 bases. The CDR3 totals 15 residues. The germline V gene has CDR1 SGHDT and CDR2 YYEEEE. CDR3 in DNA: TGTGCCAGCAGCCCCGGGCACAGGGAGGGGTACGAGCAGTACTTC. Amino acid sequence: CASSPGHREGYEQYF.

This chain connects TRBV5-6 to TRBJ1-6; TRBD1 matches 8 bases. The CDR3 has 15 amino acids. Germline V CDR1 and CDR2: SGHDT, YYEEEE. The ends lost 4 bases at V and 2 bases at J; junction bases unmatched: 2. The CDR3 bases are TGTGCCAGCAGCGCGACAGGGGCCTATAATTCACCCCTCCACTTT. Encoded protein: CASSATGAYNSPLHF.

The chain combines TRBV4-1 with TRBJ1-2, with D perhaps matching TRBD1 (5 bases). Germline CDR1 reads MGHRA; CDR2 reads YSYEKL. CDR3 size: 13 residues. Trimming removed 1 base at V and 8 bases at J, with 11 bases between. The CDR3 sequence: CASSQVGAEGYTF. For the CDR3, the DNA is TGCGCCAGCAGCCAAGTAGGGGCGGAGGGCTACACCTTC.

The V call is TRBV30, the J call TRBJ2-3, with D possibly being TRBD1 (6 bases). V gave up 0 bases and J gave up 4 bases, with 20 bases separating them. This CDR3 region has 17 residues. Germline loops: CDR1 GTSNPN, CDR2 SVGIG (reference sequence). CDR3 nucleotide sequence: TGTGCCTGGAGTGTAGCGGACAGAATTGGTCCCGCAGATACGCAGTATTTT. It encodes CAWSVADRIGPADTQYF.

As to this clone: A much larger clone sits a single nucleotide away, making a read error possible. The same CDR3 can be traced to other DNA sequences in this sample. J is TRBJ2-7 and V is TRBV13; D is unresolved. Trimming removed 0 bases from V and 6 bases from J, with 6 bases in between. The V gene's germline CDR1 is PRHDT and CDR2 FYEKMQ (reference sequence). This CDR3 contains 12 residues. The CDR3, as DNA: TGTGCCAGCAGCTTAGGGGGCTCCGAGCAGTACTTC. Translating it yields CASSLGGSEQYF.

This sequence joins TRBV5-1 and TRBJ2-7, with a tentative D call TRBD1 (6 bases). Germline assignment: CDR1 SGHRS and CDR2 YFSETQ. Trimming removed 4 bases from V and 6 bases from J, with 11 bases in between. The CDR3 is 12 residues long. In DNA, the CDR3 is TGCGCCAGCAGCCCCTCAGGGGTCGAGCAGTACTTC. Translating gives CASSPSGVEQYF.

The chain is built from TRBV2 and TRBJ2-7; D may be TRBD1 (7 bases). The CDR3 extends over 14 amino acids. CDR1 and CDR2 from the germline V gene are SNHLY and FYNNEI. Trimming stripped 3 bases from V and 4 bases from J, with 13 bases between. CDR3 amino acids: CASSDRQGGYEQYF. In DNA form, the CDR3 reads TGTGCCAGCAGTGATAGGCAGGGGGGTTACGAGCAGTACTTC.

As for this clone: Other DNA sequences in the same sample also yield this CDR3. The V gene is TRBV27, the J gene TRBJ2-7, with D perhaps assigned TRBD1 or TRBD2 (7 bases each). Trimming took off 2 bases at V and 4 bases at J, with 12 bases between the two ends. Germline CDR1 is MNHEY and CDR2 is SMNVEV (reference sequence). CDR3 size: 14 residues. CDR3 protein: CASSLTGEGYEQYF. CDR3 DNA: TGTGCCAGCAGTTTAACAGGGGAGGGTTACGAGCAGTACTTC.

DNA for the CDR3: TGTGCCAGCAGTGTGGATCCGTCCCCTCCGTCCTCCTACGAGCAGTACTTC. Encoded protein: CASSVDPSPPSSYEQYF. This chain joins TRBV6-1 and TRBJ2-7; the D is unclear. V gave up 4 bases and J gave up 0 bases, with 19 bases separating them. This CDR3 contains 17 residues. Germline V gives CDR1 MNHNS, CDR2 SASEGT.

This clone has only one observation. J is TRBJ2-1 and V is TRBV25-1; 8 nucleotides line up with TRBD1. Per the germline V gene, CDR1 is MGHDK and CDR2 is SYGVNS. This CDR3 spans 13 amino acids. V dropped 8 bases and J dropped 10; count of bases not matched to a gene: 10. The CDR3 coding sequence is TGTGCCAGCGGCCGGGACAGGAGCGGGGAGCAGTTCTTC. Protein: CASGRDRSGEQFF.

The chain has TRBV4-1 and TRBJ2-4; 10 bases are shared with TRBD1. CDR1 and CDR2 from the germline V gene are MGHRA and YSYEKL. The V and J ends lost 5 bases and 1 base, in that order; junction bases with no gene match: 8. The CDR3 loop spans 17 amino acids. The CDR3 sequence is CASSYRQGAGAKNIQYF. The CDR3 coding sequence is TGCGCCAGCAGCTACCGACAGGGGGCTGGGGCCAAAAACATTCAGTACTTC.

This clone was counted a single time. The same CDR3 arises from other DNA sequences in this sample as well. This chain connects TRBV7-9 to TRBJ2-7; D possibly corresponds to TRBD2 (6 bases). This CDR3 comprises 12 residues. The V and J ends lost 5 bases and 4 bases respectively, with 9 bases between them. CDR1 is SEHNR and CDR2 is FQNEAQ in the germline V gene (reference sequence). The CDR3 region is CASSTGTYEQYF. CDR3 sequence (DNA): TGTGCCAGCAGCACGGGGACTTACGAGCAGTACTTC.

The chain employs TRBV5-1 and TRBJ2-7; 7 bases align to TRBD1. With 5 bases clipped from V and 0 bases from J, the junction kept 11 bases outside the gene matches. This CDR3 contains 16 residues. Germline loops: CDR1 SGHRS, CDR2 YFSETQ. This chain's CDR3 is CASSPGQSWDSYEQYF. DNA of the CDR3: TGCGCCAGCAGTCCGGGACAGTCCTGGGACTCCTACGAGCAGTACTTC. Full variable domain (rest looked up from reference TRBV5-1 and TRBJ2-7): KAGVTQTPRYLIKTRGQQVTLSCSPISGHRSVSWYQQTPGQGLQFLFEYFSETQRNKGNFPGRFSGRQFSNSRSEMNVSTLELGDSALYLCASSPGQSWDSYEQYFGPGTRLTVT.

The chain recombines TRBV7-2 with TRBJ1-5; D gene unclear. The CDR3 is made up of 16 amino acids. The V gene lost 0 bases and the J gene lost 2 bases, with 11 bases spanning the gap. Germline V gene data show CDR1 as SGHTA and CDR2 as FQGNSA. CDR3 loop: CASSLALGRGNQPQHF. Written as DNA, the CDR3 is TGTGCCAGCAGCTTAGCTCTCGGTCGGGGCAATCAGCCCCAGCATTTT.

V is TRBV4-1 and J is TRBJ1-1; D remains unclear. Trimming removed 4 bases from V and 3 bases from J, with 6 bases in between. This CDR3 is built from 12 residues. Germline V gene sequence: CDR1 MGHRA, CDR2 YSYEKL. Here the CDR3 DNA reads TGCGCCAGCAGCCGAGACCACACTGAAGCTTTCTTT. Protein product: CASSRDHTEAFF.

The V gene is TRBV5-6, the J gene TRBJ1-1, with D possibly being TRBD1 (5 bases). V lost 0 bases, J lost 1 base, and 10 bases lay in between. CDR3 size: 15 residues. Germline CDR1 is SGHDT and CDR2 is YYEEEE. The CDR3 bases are TGTGCCAGCAGCTTGGATGGGGGAGCGAACACTGAAGCTTTCTTT. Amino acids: CASSLDGGANTEAFF.

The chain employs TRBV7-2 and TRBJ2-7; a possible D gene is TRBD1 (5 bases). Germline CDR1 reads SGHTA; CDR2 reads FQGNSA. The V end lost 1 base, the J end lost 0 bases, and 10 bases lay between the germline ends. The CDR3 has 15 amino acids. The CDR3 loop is CASSLEQARSYEQYF. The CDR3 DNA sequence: TGTGCCAGCAGCTTAGAACAGGCCCGCTCCTACGAGCAGTACTTC.

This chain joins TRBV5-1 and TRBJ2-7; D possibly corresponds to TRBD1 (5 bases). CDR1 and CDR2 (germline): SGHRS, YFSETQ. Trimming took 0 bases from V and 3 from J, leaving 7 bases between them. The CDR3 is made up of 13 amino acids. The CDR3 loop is CASSLDQGYEQYF. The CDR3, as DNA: TGCGCCAGCAGCTTGGACCAGGGCTACGAGCAGTACTTC.

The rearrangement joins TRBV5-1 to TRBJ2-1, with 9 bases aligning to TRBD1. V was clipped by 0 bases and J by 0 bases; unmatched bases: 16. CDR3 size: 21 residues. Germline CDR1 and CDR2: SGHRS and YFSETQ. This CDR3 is CASSLVGTGRGGLRSYNEQFF. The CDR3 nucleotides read TGCGCCAGCAGCTTGGTGGGGACAGGGAGAGGGGGACTCCGCTCCTACAATGAGCAGTTCTTC.

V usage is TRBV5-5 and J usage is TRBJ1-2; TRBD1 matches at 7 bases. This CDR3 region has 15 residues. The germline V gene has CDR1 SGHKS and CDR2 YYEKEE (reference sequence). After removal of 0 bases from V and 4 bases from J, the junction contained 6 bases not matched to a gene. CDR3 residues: CASSLGKGGTYGYTF. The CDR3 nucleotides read TGTGCCAGCAGCTTGGGAAAAGGGGGCACCTATGGCTACACCTTC.

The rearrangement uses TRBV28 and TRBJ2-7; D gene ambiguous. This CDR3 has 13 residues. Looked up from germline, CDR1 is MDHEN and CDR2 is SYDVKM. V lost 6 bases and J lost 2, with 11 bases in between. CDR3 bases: TGTGCCAGCAGCCTACGGTGGGCCTACGAGCAGTACTTC. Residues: CASSLRWAYEQYF.

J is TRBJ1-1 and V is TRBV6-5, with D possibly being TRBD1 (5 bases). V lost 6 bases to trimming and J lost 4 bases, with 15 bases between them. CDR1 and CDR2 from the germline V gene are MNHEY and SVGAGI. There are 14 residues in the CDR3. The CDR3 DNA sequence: TGTGCCAGCAGAACTGAGGGGTGGGGCACTGAAGCTTTCTTT. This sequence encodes CASRTEGWGTEAFF.

CDR3: CASSWGATEAFF. DNA of the CDR3: TGTGCCAGTAGCTGGGGGGCCACTGAAGCTTTCTTT. The rearrangement joins TRBV19 to TRBJ1-1; tentative D call: TRBD1 (6 bases). The germline CDR1 and CDR2 sequences are LNHDA and SQIVND (reference sequence). The CDR3 runs to 12 residues. V was cut by 6 bases and J by 4 bases, with 9 bases left in between.

The CDR3 coding sequence is TGTGCCAGCAGTTACGGGGAATTGAGCAATGAGCAGTTCTTC. Protein: CASSYGELSNEQFF. V usage is TRBV6-5 and J usage is TRBJ2-1; D unresolved. V shed 2 bases and J shed 6 bases, with 11 bases lying between them. The CDR3 runs to 14 residues. CDR1 MNHEY and CDR2 SVGAGI come from the germline V gene.

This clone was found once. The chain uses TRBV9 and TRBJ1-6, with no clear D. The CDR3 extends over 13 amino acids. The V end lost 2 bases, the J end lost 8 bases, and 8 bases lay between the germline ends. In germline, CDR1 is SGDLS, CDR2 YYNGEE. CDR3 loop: CASSVLVDSPLHF. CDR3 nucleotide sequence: TGTGCCAGCAGCGTCCTCGTAGATTCACCCCTCCACTTT.